Following are 3 T cell receptor beta chains from one sample sequenced in a study of CD8 T cells in ankylosing spondylitis. TCRdb analysed the 5' RACE reads with MiXCR anew, one entry per CDR3 protein. Altogether 350,000 to 400,000 distinct CDR3 sequences are present, more than 20% being singletons, with the ten largest covering about 12%. Sequenced input: blood, either unsorted or a sorted T cell fraction (not recorded which). These receptors originate from a male donor with ankylosing spondylitis or in good health (not recorded which).

The chain is built from TRBV12-3 or TRBV12-4 and TRBJ2-2; D remains unclear. The CDR3 spans 13 residues. V shed 10 bases and J shed 3 bases, with 12 bases lying between them. In DNA, the CDR3 is TGTGCCACCCTCGTGGTAGACACCGGGGAGCTGTTTTTT. It codes for CATLVVDTGELFF.

This clonotype was detected ten times or more. The chain employs TRBV12-3 or TRBV12-4 and TRBJ2-7; TRBD1 is a possible D gene (6 bases). The CDR3 spans 14 residues. The V end lost 0 bases, the J end lost 3 bases, and 9 bases lay between the germline ends. The CDR3 sequence: CASSLAQGYYEQYF. The CDR3 region has the DNA TGTGCCAGCAGTTTAGCTCAGGGGTACTACGAGCAGTACTTC.

The rearrangement links TRBV28 to TRBJ2-1; TRBD2 aligns across 10 bases. CDR3 length: 14 amino acids. J gave up 7 bases and V 8 bases, and 8 bases lay outside the gene matches. CDR1 is MDHEN and CDR2 is SYDVKM in the germline V gene. CDR3 nucleotides: TGTGCCAGCTCCGCGGGACTAGCGTCAAATGAGCAGTTCTTC. The encoded protein is CASSAGLASNEQFF.